Below, 31 T cell receptor beta chains from the same sample are listed, as sequenced in a study of identical twins. In TCRdb, the 5' RACE reads were re-called with MiXCR into one record per CDR3 protein. This sample has approximately 500,000 distinct CDR3 sequences, with about 15% found just once. In addition, the sample was reused for a study of yellow fever vaccine responses in identical twins.

Specimen: CD4+ T cells sorted from blood. These receptors were collected from a woman aged 18 to 35 in good health.

The chain uses TRBV27 and TRBJ2-2; 7 bases agree with TRBD2. V gave up 5 bases and J gave up 0 bases; unmatched junction bases: 6. CDR1 and CDR2 from the germline V gene are MNHEY and SMNVEV (reference sequence). The CDR3 has 16 amino acids. Here the CDR3 reads CASSIRGTTNTGELFF. CDR3 sequence (DNA): TGTGCCAGCAGTATTAGAGGGACTACGAACACCGGGGAGCTGTTTTTT.

Note on this clonotype: At one end the junction does not follow the germline gene, possibly because of a read error. This sequence joins TRBV5-6 and TRBJ2-1; D remains unclear. Germline V lookup: CDR1 SGHDT, CDR2 YYEEEE. The CDR3 is made up of 13 amino acids. CDR3 region: CAISFGIYNEQFF. The CDR3 DNA follows: TGTGCCATCAGCTTCGGAATATACAATGAGCAGTTCTTC.

This chain joins TRBV10-2 and TRBJ2-1; 13 nucleotides line up with TRBD2. In germline, CDR1 is WSHSY, CDR2 SAAADI. With V trimmed by 6 bases and J by 1 base, 12 bases remained unmatched. The CDR3 contains 19 residues. The CDR3 DNA reads as TGCGCCAGCAGCCCCCGAGGCGGGACTAGCGGGACATCCTACAATGAGCAGTTCTTC. Translated, it gives CASSPRGGTSGTSYNEQFF.

The chain has TRBV10-3 and TRBJ2-3; D not certain. Per the germline V gene, CDR1 is ENHRY and CDR2 is SYGVKD. The CDR3 covers 13 residues. The germline V and J ends were trimmed by 6 bases and 0 bases, with 7 bases remaining between them. This chain's CDR3 is CAIRETSTDTQYF. As DNA, the CDR3 is TGTGCCATCAGGGAGACTAGCACAGATACGCAGTATTTT.

This clonotype was observed a few times. The V and J genes are TRBV7-9 and TRBJ2-1; TRBD2 is a possible D gene (5 bases). V was pared by 4 bases and J by 3 bases, with 10 bases between. The length of the CDR3 is 14 residues. Germline V lookup: CDR1 SEHNR, CDR2 FQNEAQ (reference sequence). CDR3 nucleotides: TGTGCCAGCAGCTATAGTAGCGACTACAATGAGCAGTTCTTC. Its protein product is CASSYSSDYNEQFF.

This clonotype was counted only a few times. CDR3 nucleotides: TGTGCCAGCAGTTACACCTTTCTTGGCGGGGGGGCCTTTGAGCAGTTCTTC. Amino acid sequence: CASSYTFLGGGAFEQFF. This chain uses TRBV6-5 with TRBJ2-1; TRBD2 aligns across 9 bases. The junction had 14 bases not matched to a gene; V was cut back by 2 bases and J by 9 bases. CDR3 length: 17 residues. Germline lookup yields CDR1 MNHEY and CDR2 SVGAGI.

There are a few counts of this clonotype. For the CDR3, the DNA is TGTGCCAGCAGTTGGAGACTAGAAGTAGACCAAGAGACCCAGTACTTC. This codes for CASSWRLEVDQETQYF. The chain employs TRBV6-5 and TRBJ2-5; D perhaps matches TRBD2 (6 bases). Germline values: CDR1 MNHEY, CDR2 SVGAGI. The CDR3 is made up of 16 amino acids. V dropped 4 bases and J dropped 0 bases, with 15 bases sitting between them.

The J gene is TRBJ2-3, the V gene TRBV3-1; D remains unclear. This CDR3 has 16 residues. V was cut by 4 bases and J by 2 bases, with 16 bases left in between. Germline V lookup: CDR1 LGHDT, CDR2 YNNKEL (reference sequence). The CDR3: CASSPAARRLTDTQYF. CDR3 bases: TGTGCCAGCAGCCCTGCCGCCAGGAGACTCACAGATACGCAGTATTTT.

This clonotype was seen a few times. The chain employs TRBV11-2 and TRBJ2-7; no firm D call. Germline V lookup: CDR1 SGHAT, CDR2 FQNNGV. The length of the CDR3 is 13 residues. V was trimmed by 1 base and J by 3 bases, leaving 7 bases between them. CDR3 sequence: CASSLGSIYEQYF. The CDR3 nucleotides read TGTGCCAGCAGCTTAGGATCAATCTACGAGCAGTACTTC.

This clonotype was counted only a few times. The chain is built from TRBV5-1 and TRBJ2-1; 14 bases are shared with TRBD2. Germline V CDR1 and CDR2: SGHRS, YFSETQ. This CDR3 contains 15 residues. V shed 4 bases, J shed 7 bases, and the junction held 4 bases outside the gene matches. CDR3 DNA sequence: TGCGCCAGCAGCAGACTAGCGGGAGGGCAGAATGAGCAGTTCTTC. This encodes CASSRLAGGQNEQFF.

The V gene is TRBV10-1, the J gene TRBJ2-2; maybe TRBD2 (5 bases). Trimming removed 7 bases at V and 6 bases at J, with 12 bases between. This CDR3 region has 13 residues. Germline loops: CDR1 WNHNN, CDR2 SYGVQD (reference sequence). CDR3 sequence reads: CASNREPSGELFF. In DNA form, the CDR3 reads TGCGCCAGCAACCGGGAACCGTCCGGGGAGCTGTTTTTT.

This sequence joins TRBV20-1 and TRBJ2-2; tentative D call: TRBD2 (6 bases). CDR3 length: 15 residues. Trimming took 6 bases from V and 1 from J, leaving 15 bases between them. CDR1 and CDR2 from the germline V gene are DFQATT and SNEGSKA (reference sequence). The chain's CDR3 is CSARSGGVNTGELFF. The DNA of the CDR3 is TGCAGTGCCCGTTCAGGAGGGGTGAACACCGGGGAGCTGTTTTTT.

This clonotype came up a few times. This chain connects TRBV6-2 or TRBV6-3 to TRBJ2-7, with D tentatively TRBD1 (6 bases). With 0 bases removed from V and 2 bases from J, the gap between germline ends came to 14 bases. This CDR3 comprises 16 residues. From germline, CDR1 is MNHEY and CDR2 SVGEGT. CDR3 in amino acids: CASSYSTDRMAYEQYF. The CDR3 nucleotides are TGTGCCAGCAGTTACTCGACTGACAGGATGGCCTACGAGCAGTACTTC.

There are a few counts of this clonotype. This chain links TRBV20-1 with TRBJ2-1; 9 bases fit TRBD1. This CDR3 has 16 residues. Germline CDR1 and CDR2: DFQATT and SNEGSKA (reference sequence). V dropped 0 bases and J dropped 1; count of bases not matched to a gene: 4. The CDR3 DNA reads TGCAGTGCTAGAGAAGGGACAGGGAGGTCCTACAATGAGCAGTTCTTC. Translated: CSAREGTGRSYNEQFF.

This clonotype was counted a few times. This sequence joins TRBV12-3 or TRBV12-4 and TRBJ2-1; D is unclear. V was pared by 6 bases and J by 10 bases, with 10 bases between. There are 11 residues in the CDR3. In DNA form, the CDR3 reads TGTGCCAGCAGGGGGTCATACGAGCAGTTCTTC. This sequence encodes CASRGSYEQFF.

The chain has TRBV4-1 and TRBJ2-1, with TRBD2 matching 7 bases. V was clipped by 1 base and J by 4 bases; unmatched bases: 4. There are 15 residues in the CDR3. Germline lookup yields CDR1 MGHRA and CDR2 YSYEKL. In DNA form, the CDR3 reads TGCGCCAGCAGCCAAGGGTCTAGCGGATACAATGAGCAGTTCTTC. Protein: CASSQGSSGYNEQFF.

This clonotype was observed once. The V call is TRBV28, the J call TRBJ2-7, with 9 nucleotides matching TRBD1. Unmatched junction bases numbered 4, after V lost 6 bases and J lost 1 base. Looked up from germline, CDR1 is MDHEN and CDR2 is SYDVKM. This CDR3 is 14 amino acids long. The CDR3 DNA reads TGTGCCAGCAGCCGGGACAGGGATTCCTACGAGCAGTACTTC. Translation gives CASSRDRDSYEQYF.

This clonotype was found a few times. The gene calls are TRBV4-1 and TRBJ1-1; D ambiguous. The CDR3 runs 13 residues. Trimming cost V 3 bases and J 3 bases, with 8 bases left between them. In germline, CDR1 is MGHRA, CDR2 YSYEKL. The CDR3 sequence: CASSQAAYTEAFF. Here the CDR3 DNA reads TGCGCCAGCAGCCAGGCAGCATACACTGAAGCTTTCTTT.

The chain carries TRBV25-1 and TRBJ2-7; the D call may be TRBD1 or TRBD2 (5 bases each). Trimming removed 4 bases at V and 0 bases at J, with 10 bases between. The CDR3 extends over 14 amino acids. Germline-derived CDR1 and CDR2 are MGHDK and SYGVNS. The CDR3: CASSGGTVSYEQYF. CDR3 bases: TGTGCCAGCAGTGGGGGGACCGTCTCCTACGAGCAGTACTTC.

The chain has TRBV11-1 and TRBJ2-7, with D perhaps matching TRBD2 (5 bases). Germline-derived CDR1 and CDR2 are SGHAT and FQDESV (reference sequence). The CDR3 runs to 13 residues. V lost 2 bases and J lost 3, with 8 bases in between. Written as DNA, the CDR3 is TGTGCCAGCAGCTTATCGGGGATCTACGAGCAGTACGTC. The encoded protein is CASSLSGIYEQYV.

This clonotype was counted a few times. The chain couples TRBV5-1 to TRBJ2-7; possible D gene TRBD2, 6 bases. The CDR3 is 14 amino acids. The V gene lost 5 bases and the J gene lost 5 bases, with 17 bases spanning the gap. Germline assignment: CDR1 SGHRS and CDR2 YFSETQ. The CDR3: CASRAVRESDEQYV. The CDR3 coding sequence is TGCGCCAGCAGGGCGGTCCGGGAGAGTGACGAGCAGTACGTC.

This clonotype came up many times. V gene TRBV5-1 combines with J gene TRBJ1-3; D not resolved. Germline V gene data show CDR1 as SGHRS and CDR2 as YFSETQ. The CDR3 has 15 residues. Trimming removed 0 bases from V and 0 bases from J, with 7 bases in between. The CDR3, as DNA: TGCGCCAGCAGCTTGGCGTATGGCTCTGGAAACACCATATATTTT. Its translation is CASSLAYGSGNTIYF.

The sample holds a few counts of this clonotype. CDR3 sequence (DNA): TGTGCCAGCAGCATAAGACAGGCAATAGATACGCAGTATTTT. It encodes CASSIRQAIDTQYF. The chain combines TRBV6-1 with TRBJ2-3; D is perhaps TRBD1 (6 bases). Germline-derived CDR1 and CDR2 are MNHNS and SASEGT. The CDR3 consists of 14 residues. Trimming took 6 bases from V and 5 from J, leaving 15 bases between them.

This clonotype was seen only a few times. The chain combines TRBV5-1 with TRBJ2-2; D uncertain. CDR3 length equals 13 residues. CDR1 and CDR2 from the germline V gene are SGHRS and YFSETQ. Trimming shortened V by 4 bases and J by 9 bases, and 13 bases separated the two germline ends. The CDR3 region is CASSGLGPRELFF. The CDR3 DNA is TGCGCCAGCAGCGGGCTAGGGCCCCGGGAGCTGTTTTTT.

The rearrangement joins TRBV5-1 to TRBJ2-7; D may match TRBD1 or TRBD2 (5 bases each). The CDR3 is 14 amino acids. The germline CDR1 and CDR2 sequences are SGHRS and YFSETQ. V was trimmed by 4 bases and J by 2 bases, leaving 13 bases between them. The CDR3 coding sequence is TGCGCCAGCAGCCACCCAGGGAGTCCCTACGAGCAGTACTTC. Amino acid sequence: CASSHPGSPYEQYF.

The chain carries TRBV6-1 and TRBJ2-7, with 11 positions matching TRBD1. V lost 7 bases and J lost 3; bases outside the gene matches: 8. Germline CDR1 and CDR2: MNHNS and SASEGT. This CDR3 has 15 residues. CDR3 amino acids: CASTTPGTGGYEQYV. The CDR3 DNA is TGTGCCAGCACCACCCCCGGGACAGGGGGCTACGAGCAGTACGTC.

This clonotype was observed a handful of times. The chain couples TRBV5-1 to TRBJ2-4; D is unresolved. Trimming cost V 1 base and J 5 bases, with 13 bases left between them. The CDR3 contains 15 residues. Germline V lookup: CDR1 SGHRS, CDR2 YFSETQ. The CDR3 sequence: CASSLTLRDQNIQYF. CDR3 DNA: TGCGCCAGCAGCTTGACGCTCCGAGACCAAAACATTCAGTACTTC.

This rearrangement joins TRBV15 to TRBJ2-7; D is possibly TRBD1 (6 bases). The CDR3 contains 12 residues. Trimming cost V 3 bases and J 5 bases, with 8 bases left between them. Germline loops: CDR1 LNHNV, CDR2 YYDKDF (reference sequence). The CDR3 DNA is TGTGCCACCAGCAGGTACAGGGACGAGCAGTACTTC. Protein product: CATSRYRDEQYF.

This clonotype was seen a handful of times. The chain combines TRBV7-8 with TRBJ2-1; D might be TRBD2 (5 bases). Trimming removed 5 bases at V and 2 bases at J, with 16 bases between. The CDR3 is 16 residues long. From germline, CDR1 is SGHVS and CDR2 FQNEAQ. In DNA form, the CDR3 reads TGTGCCAGCAGCACGCCGAGCCCCGGGGCCTACAATGAGCAGTTCTTC. This codes for CASSTPSPGAYNEQFF. The whole variable domain, filled in from reference TRBV7-8 and TRBJ2-1, reads GAGVSQSPRYKVAKRGQDVALRCDPISGHVSLFWYQQALGQGPEFLTYFQNEAQLDKSGLPSDRFFAERPEGSVSTLKIQRTQQEDSAVYLCASSTPSPGAYNEQFFGPGTRLTVL.

This clonotype was observed a few times. The gene calls are TRBV12-3 or TRBV12-4 and TRBJ2-1, with D possibly being TRBD1 or TRBD2 (6 bases each). The ends were cut back, 5 bases at V and 6 bases at J, with 11 bases in the middle. The CDR3 totals 13 residues. The CDR3 here is CASSLGGPNEQFF. Here the CDR3 DNA reads TGTGCCAGCAGTCTTGGGGGGCCCAATGAGCAGTTCTTC.

CDR3: CASRTGLAGSLGYNEQFF. The CDR3 nucleotides read TGTGCCAGCAGAACGGGACTAGCGGGATCGTTGGGCTACAATGAGCAGTTCTTC. This chain connects TRBV2 to TRBJ2-1; 13 bases are a match to TRBD2. CDR3 length equals 18 residues. Germline assignment: CDR1 SNHLY and CDR2 FYNNEI. V lost 6 bases and J lost 3; bases outside the gene matches: 11.